Below, one T cell receptor beta chain is given with its context. The data derive from a study of T cell responses to AZD1222 COVID-19 vaccine. CDR1 is SGHRS, CDR2 YFSETQ, per germline. The CDR3 is 14 amino acids. V shed 4 bases and J shed 3 bases, with 14 bases lying between them. Profiled with immunoSEQ multiplex PCR; TCRdb holds only in-frame clones, not every one. The sample comprises about 270,000 clones, 90% to 95% of which are singletons, and 0.55% rests with the top ten. The sequence came from an adult who received the AZD1222 COVID-19 vaccine. The starting material was peripheral blood, obtained 28 days after the second AZD1222 dose. This chain links TRBV5-1 with TRBJ2-7, with a tentative D call TRBD2 (7 bases). The CDR3 reads CASSVGGAGYEQYF. The CDR3, as DNA: TGCGCCAGCAGCGTTGGGGGGGCAGGCTACGAGCAGTACTTC. Supplemented by reference TRBV5-1 and TRBJ2-7, the full variable domain reads KAGVTQTPRYLIKTRGQQVTLSCSPISGHRSVSWYQQTPGQGLQFLFEYFSETQRNKGNFPGRFSGRQFSNSRSEMNVSTLELGDSALYLCASSVGGAGYEQYFGPGTRLTVT.